The table lists the clone carrying this T cell receptor (beta chain) with a few counts. Everyone who took part was about 18 to 90 years old, and they came from fewer than 25 US areas. Each participant's cohort was designated according to participant-reported clinical history. This specimen comes from a study of blood T cell repertoires in COVID-19. Study-wide background: T cells, B-cell-depleted T cells, or PBMCs provided the cDNA or gDNA that served as material.

Sequencing used immunoSEQ multiplex PCR; TCRdb keeps in-frame clones, though not all of them. Here the sample spans 400,000 or so clones, about 90% being singletons. The V gene lost 0 bases and the J gene lost 9 bases, with 10 bases spanning the gap. This CDR3 has 13 amino acids. Germline V gene lookup returns CDR1 SGHRS and CDR2 YFSETQ. The sample taken for sequencing was PBMCs or T cells enriched from blood (not recorded which). The V and J genes are TRBV5-1 and TRBJ2-1, with D possibly matching TRBD2 (5 bases). The receptor was derived from a man aged 35 to 55 in a cohort exposed to, infected with or recovered from COVID-19 (not recorded which). The CDR3 here is CASSLDRGSEQFF. The CDR3 nucleotides are TGCGCCAGCAGCTTGGACAGAGGGAGTGAGCAGTTCTTC.